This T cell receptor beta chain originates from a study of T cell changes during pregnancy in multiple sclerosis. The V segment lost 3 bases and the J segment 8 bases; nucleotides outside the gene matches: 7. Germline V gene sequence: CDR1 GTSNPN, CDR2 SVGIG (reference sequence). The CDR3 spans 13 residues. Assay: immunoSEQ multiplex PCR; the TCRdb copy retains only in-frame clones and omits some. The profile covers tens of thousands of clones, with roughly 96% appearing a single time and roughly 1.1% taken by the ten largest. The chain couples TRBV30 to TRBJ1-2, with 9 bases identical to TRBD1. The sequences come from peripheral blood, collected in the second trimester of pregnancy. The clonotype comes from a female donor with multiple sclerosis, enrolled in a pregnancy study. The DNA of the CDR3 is TGTGCCTGGAGAGGGACAGGGACGCGAGGCTACACCTTC. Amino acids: CAWRGTGTRGYTF.